These 8 T cell receptor beta chains were sequenced from one sample in a study of graft-versus-host responses after intestinal transplantation. Produced via immunoSEQ multiplex PCR; TCRdb's table is partial and in-frame only. This table has 80,000 to 100,000 clones, more than 85% appearing once. For these receptors, no antigen is known. Specimen: unstimulated CD4+ T cells sorted from spleen or lymph node cells, collected before intestinal transplant. These receptors all stem from a human donor who received an intestinal transplant.

The chain employs TRBV6-1 and TRBJ2-4; D may be TRBD1 (5 bases). The germline V and J ends were trimmed by 6 bases and 0 bases, with 6 bases remaining between them. Germline values: CDR1 MNHNS, CDR2 SASEGT. The CDR3 covers 13 residues. The CDR3 nucleotides read TGTGCCAGCAGGGGGCTAGCCAAAAACATTCAGTACTTC. It encodes CASRGLAKNIQYF.

J is TRBJ1-4 and V is TRBV4-1; 9 bases are a match to TRBD1. With 0 bases clipped from V and 5 bases from J, the junction kept 7 bases outside the gene matches. The CDR3 is 17 amino acids. CDR1 MGHRA and CDR2 YSYEKL come from the germline V gene. CDR3 nucleotides: TGCGCCAGCAGCCAAGAGGGGTACGGACAGGGGAATGAAAAACTGTTTTTT. This sequence encodes CASSQEGYGQGNEKLFF.

The chain employs TRBV5-1 and TRBJ2-7, with a possible D match to TRBD1 (6 bases). The ends were cut back, 4 bases at V and 1 base at J, with 15 bases in the middle. There are 15 residues in the CDR3. The germline gives CDR1 SGHRS, CDR2 YFSETQ. CDR3: CASSPQQGRSYEQYF. For the CDR3, the DNA is TGCGCCAGCAGCCCTCAACAGGGACGATCCTACGAGCAGTACTTC.

The chain is built from TRBV5-1 and TRBJ1-2; 7 bases agree with TRBD1. The CDR3 consists of 14 residues. V lost 4 bases, J lost 2 bases, and 5 bases stayed unmatched. The germline V gene encodes CDR1 SGHRS and CDR2 YFSETQ. CDR3 region: CASSTDRENYGYTF. CDR3 DNA sequence: TGCGCCAGCAGCACCGACAGGGAGAACTATGGCTACACCTTC.

This clone has only a few counts. V gene TRBV30 combines with J gene TRBJ1-1, with D possibly TRBD1 on 5 matching bases. Germline values: CDR1 GTSNPN, CDR2 SVGIG (reference sequence). Trimming cost V 2 bases and J 1 base, with 8 bases left between them. This CDR3 spans 13 amino acids. As DNA, the CDR3 is TGTGCCTGGAGTTTGCAGGGGAACACTGAAGCTTTCTTT. Translated: CAWSLQGNTEAFF. Combining the CDR3 with reference TRBV30 and TRBJ1-1 gives the whole variable domain SQTIHQWPATLVQPVGSPLSLECTVEGTSNPNLYWYRQAAGRGLQLLFYSVGIGQISSEVPQNLSASRPQDRQFILSSKKLLLSDSGFYLCAWSLQGNTEAFFGQGTRLTVV.

The chain carries TRBV11-2 and TRBJ2-1; 7 bases align to TRBD2. The CDR3 length is 15 residues. The V gene's germline CDR1 is SGHAT and CDR2 FQNNGV. The V gene end was trimmed by 5 bases and the J gene end by 3 bases; junction bases not matched to a gene: 7. CDR3 nucleotides: TGTGCCAGCAGCCCCCGATTAGCGGGCTACAATGAGCAGTTCTTC. Protein sequence: CASSPRLAGYNEQFF.

The genes are TRBV6-5 and TRBJ2-1, with D uncertain. This CDR3 is 15 amino acids long. CDR1 is MNHEY, CDR2 SVGAGI, per germline. The V end was cut by 5 bases, the J end by 3 bases, with 14 bases between. The CDR3 loop is CASSPFGGLYNEQFF. The CDR3 DNA sequence: TGTGCCAGCAGTCCCTTTGGTGGCCTCTACAATGAGCAGTTCTTC.

The chain is built from TRBV23-1 and TRBJ1-2; TRBD1 aligns across 7 bases. TRBV23-1 is filed as an ORF, its function uncertain. V lost 2 bases, J lost 5 bases, and 11 bases stayed unmatched. The CDR3 loop spans 16 amino acids. CDR3 residues: CASSQGDSPVGYGYTF. For the CDR3, the DNA is TGCGCCAGCAGTCAAGGGGACAGCCCTGTTGGGTATGGCTACACCTTC.